These 19 T cell receptor beta chains came from one sample sequenced in a study of early T cells in non-severe SARS-CoV-2 infection. Each CDR3 protein gets one entry after TCRdb re-called the 5' RACE reads with MiXCR. Here the sample spans about 40,000 distinct CDR3 sequences, 4.5% to 5% being singletons. Sequenced sample: whole blood. The receptors here all came from an adult who was a healthcare worker with PCR-confirmed SARS-CoV-2 infection or an uninfected control (not recorded which).

This clonotype was found many times. The chain employs TRBV18 and TRBJ1-6; 10 nucleotides align to TRBD1. Trimming took 3 bases from V and 9 from J; bases not matched to a gene: 2. This CDR3 is built from 14 residues. The germline CDR1 and CDR2 sequences are KGHSH and LQKENI. The CDR3 is CASSPGQGFSPLHF. The CDR3 nucleotides are TGTGCCAGCTCACCGGGACAGGGGTTTTCACCCCTCCACTTT.

In this sample, this clonotype turned up many times. This chain uses TRBV5-6 with TRBJ2-3; no clear D gene. Germline loops: CDR1 SGHDT, CDR2 YYEEEE. The CDR3 contains 11 residues. V lost 4 bases and J lost 6, with 6 bases in between. The CDR3 nucleotides read TGTGCCAGCAGCCTCATGGATACGCAGTATTTT. This sequence encodes CASSLMDTQYF.

This clonotype was counted at least ten times. The J gene is TRBJ1-1, the V gene TRBV5-6; possibly TRBD1 for D (6 bases). Germline V gene lookup returns CDR1 SGHDT and CDR2 YYEEEE. CDR3 length: 13 residues. The ends were cut back, 2 bases at V and 8 bases at J, with 13 bases in the middle. CDR3 in amino acids: CASSLGQLREAFF. In DNA, the CDR3 is TGTGCCAGCAGCTTAGGACAGTTGAGGGAAGCTTTCTTT.

Many counts were recorded for this clonotype. This sequence joins TRBV7-6 and TRBJ2-5; TRBD1 aligns across 8 bases. Germline trimming cut 5 bases from V and 5 bases from J; bases unmatched to any gene: 10. The germline V gene encodes CDR1 SGHVS and CDR2 FNYEAQ. This CDR3 comprises 15 residues. In DNA, the CDR3 is TGTGCCAGCAGCCCACACCGGGACAGGAGGGAGACCCAGTACTTC. It is translated as CASSPHRDRRETQYF.

This clonotype occurred a few times. The genes are TRBV12-5 and TRBJ2-1; 8 bases map to TRBD1. CDR3 size: 15 residues. V trimming: 4 bases; J trimming: 4 bases; junction bases outside the gene matches: 6. The germline gives CDR1 LGHNT, CDR2 FRNRAP. The DNA of the CDR3 is TGTGCTAGTGGTTCCGGACAGGGACAGTACAATGAGCAGTTCTTC. It specifies CASGSGQGQYNEQFF.

There are a few counts of this clonotype. The rearrangement links TRBV11-2 to TRBJ2-7; D perhaps matches TRBD2 (5 bases). The CDR3 runs 12 residues. The ends were cut back, 5 bases at V and 7 bases at J, with 12 bases in the middle. Germline V lookup: CDR1 SGHAT, CDR2 FQNNGV. The CDR3 protein is CASSPTGVEQYF. CDR3 bases: TGTGCCAGCAGCCCCACCGGGGTGGAGCAGTACTTC.

This clonotype was counted many times. V and J are TRBV6-2 or TRBV6-3 and TRBJ2-2, with 11 positions matching TRBD2. The CDR3 loop spans 15 amino acids. From germline, CDR1 is MNHEY and CDR2 SVGEGT. The V and J ends lost 6 bases and 7 bases, in that order; junction bases with no gene match: 7. The CDR3: CASRPSGTSGGELFF. The CDR3 DNA reads as TGTGCCAGCAGACCGTCAGGGACTAGCGGCGGGGAGCTGTTTTTT.

Many counts were recorded for this clonotype. The rearrangement uses TRBV10-3 and TRBJ2-1; TRBD2 matches 7 bases. Germline CDR1 reads ENHRY; CDR2 reads SYGVKD. Losses at the gene ends were 10 bases for V and 1 base for J; bases not matched to a gene: 7. There are 14 residues in the CDR3. The chain's CDR3 is CASQRDGSYNEQFF. The CDR3 DNA sequence: TGTGCCAGCCAGCGGGACGGATCCTACAATGAGCAGTTCTTC.

This clonotype was counted at least ten times. V is TRBV12-3 or TRBV12-4 and J is TRBJ2-7; the match to TRBD1 covers 10 bases. CDR3 length equals 15 residues. Trimming removed 5 bases from V and 1 base from J; junction bases left unmatched: 5. The CDR3 DNA reads as TGTGCCAGCAGTATGGGACAGGGGACTTCCTACGAGCAGTACTTC. Its protein is CASSMGQGTSYEQYF.

This clonotype has ten or more counts. The rearrangement links TRBV9 to TRBJ2-1; possibly TRBD1 for D (5 bases). V gave up 3 bases and J gave up 8 bases, with 12 bases separating them. The CDR3 runs 13 residues. CDR1 is SGDLS and CDR2 is YYNGEE in the germline V gene. The CDR3 sequence is CASSGWGRDEQFF. CDR3 in DNA: TGTGCCAGCAGCGGTTGGGGCAGGGATGAGCAGTTCTTC.

This clonotype was observed at least ten times. This rearrangement joins TRBV5-4 to TRBJ1-2, with 10 bases that match TRBD1. The CDR3 is 17 residues long. Germline CDR1 and CDR2: SGHNT and YYREEE (reference sequence). Trimming cost V 0 bases and J 2 bases; bases outside gene matches: 7. The CDR3 sequence is CASSLGQGADANYGYTF. The CDR3 DNA reads TGTGCCAGCAGCTTGGGACAGGGGGCGGATGCCAACTATGGCTACACCTTC.

As to this clonotype: One end of the junction is discordant with germline, which a read error may explain. The V call is TRBV20-1, the J call TRBJ1-4; D remains ambiguous. The CDR3 has 11 residues. CDR1 is DFQATT, CDR2 SNEGSKA, per germline (reference sequence). The CDR3 protein is CSALRWEKLFF. The DNA for the CDR3 is TGCAGTGCCCTTCGCTGGGAAAAACTTTTTTTT.

This clonotype was observed at least ten times. The V and J genes are TRBV16 and TRBJ1-6, with no clear D. Germline V gives CDR1 KGHSY, CDR2 FQNENV. This CDR3 has 13 residues. V was trimmed by 4 bases and J by 7 bases, leaving 8 bases between them. As DNA, the CDR3 is TGTGCCAGCAGCCCCCCGGGGAATTCACCCCTCCACTTT. Translation gives CASSPPGNSPLHF.

This clonotype was seen ten or more times. The CDR3 is CASSFQGASGNTIYF. CDR3 nucleotides: TGTGCCAGCAGCTTTCAGGGGGCGTCAGGAAACACCATATATTTT. V and J are TRBV7-9 and TRBJ1-3; 8 bases align to TRBD1. Germline CDR1 SEHNR, CDR2 FQNEAQ (reference sequence). The CDR3 loop spans 15 amino acids. V shed 3 bases and J 4 bases; nucleotides not matched to a gene: 5.

The table lists this clonotype with many counts. The rearrangement links TRBV11-2 to TRBJ2-7; 10 positions match TRBD1. The germline V gene has CDR1 SGHAT and CDR2 FQNNGV. With 8 bases clipped from V and 5 bases from J, the junction kept 6 bases outside the gene matches. The CDR3 covers 13 residues. DNA of the CDR3: TGTGCCAGCCGGGACAGGGGATGGGACGAGCAGTACTTC. Translated, it gives CASRDRGWDEQYF.

This clonotype has a handful of counts. The V and J genes are TRBV27 and TRBJ2-1, with TRBD2 as a possible D gene (7 bases). The length of the CDR3 is 13 residues. The V end lost 5 bases, the J end lost 8 bases, and 13 bases lay between the germline ends. Germline V gene lookup returns CDR1 MNHEY and CDR2 SMNVEV (reference sequence). Here the CDR3 reads CASSKWGGYEQFF. The CDR3 DNA sequence: TGTGCCAGCAGTAAATGGGGGGGCTATGAGCAGTTCTTC.

This clonotype appeared a few times. The J gene is TRBJ2-3, the V gene TRBV5-4, with 10 bases fitting TRBD2. The CDR3 runs 13 residues. Germline trimming cut 9 bases from V and 5 bases from J; bases unmatched to any gene: 6. Looked up from germline, CDR1 is SGHNT and CDR2 is YYREEE (reference sequence). CDR3 sequence reads: CAIASGGGDTQYF. CDR3 coding DNA: TGTGCCATAGCTAGCGGGGGAGGAGATACGCAGTATTTT. The complete variable domain, with remaining parts taken from reference TRBV5-4 and TRBJ2-3, reads ETGVTQSPTHLIKTRGQQVTLRCSSQSGHNTVSWYQQALGQGPQFIFQYYREEENGRGNFPPRFSGLQFPNYSSELNVNALELDDSALYLCAIASGGGDTQYFGPGTRLTVL.

There are many counts of this clonotype. The chain joins TRBV7-2 to TRBJ1-4; D is possibly TRBD1 (6 bases). The CDR3 runs to 14 residues. In germline, CDR1 is SGHTA, CDR2 FQGNSA. The ends were cut back, 2 bases at V and 8 bases at J, with 12 bases in the middle. The CDR3 region has the DNA TGTGCCAGCAGCTTACAGGGGAGTCGGGAAAAACTGTTTTTT. Protein: CASSLQGSREKLFF.

This clonotype came up a few times. The chain joins TRBV6-1 to TRBJ2-1; no firm D call. Germline V gene lookup returns CDR1 MNHNS and CDR2 SASEGT. Trimming took off 4 bases at V and 3 bases at J, with 7 bases between the two ends. The CDR3 covers 13 residues. The CDR3 loop is CASSGRHYNEQFF. CDR3 in DNA: TGTGCCAGCAGTGGGCGACACTACAATGAGCAGTTCTTC.